This TCR beta chain derives from a study of blood T cell repertoires in COVID-19. CDR3 size: 15 residues. V was clipped by 3 bases and J by 12 bases; unmatched bases: 11. Germline lookup yields CDR1 SGHVS and CDR2 FQNEAQ. The assay was immunoSEQ multiplex PCR, and TCRdb's table has in-frame clones only and misses some. This sample carries a few hundred thousand clones, around 88% of them seen once, and the ten largest clones take 6%. Researchers sorted participants into cohorts using their self-reported clinical history. Cohort 3 recovered donors had two negative PCRs, clearance, or symptom resolution.

The origin of this receptor is a woman in her thirties or forties who had recovered from COVID-19. The sample comprised PBMCs or T cells enriched from blood (not recorded which). The gene calls are TRBV7-8 and TRBJ2-1; 10 nucleotides agree with TRBD2. This CDR3 reads CASSFPGLAPRGQFF. The CDR3 DNA is TGTGCCAGCAGCTTCCCGGGACTAGCGCCTCGGGGGCAGTTCTTC.